Included here is one T cell receptor (beta chain) sequence, with context. The sample originates from a study of OX40 agonist ivuxolimab in advanced cancers. Generated by immunoSEQ multiplex PCR, the TCRdb table keeps only in-frame clones and is missing some. The sample carries fewer than 70,000 clones, about 90% recorded once. V dropped 1 base and J dropped 7; count of bases not matched to a gene: 4. CDR3 length equals 14 residues. Germline CDR1 LGHNA, CDR2 YNFKEQ. The material sequenced was CD4+ or CD8+ T cells sorted from blood, taken in a trial of the OX40 agonist ivuxolimab. This chain connects TRBV4-2 to TRBJ2-5, with 9 bases aligning to TRBD1. This clonotype was obtained from an adult with an advanced solid tumor such as melanoma, head and neck, liver or kidney cancer. In nucleotides, the CDR3 is TGTGCCAGCAGCCAAGGGACAGGGGCCGGGACCCAGTACTTC. Translation: CASSQGTGAGTQYF.